This T cell receptor (beta chain) was documented in a study of spatial heterogeneity in lung cancer. Background on the study: As counted in raw reads, each unique TCR and UMI combination appeared more than ten times on average.

Germline loops: CDR1 MNHEY, CDR2 SVGAGI. The CDR3 contains 16 residues. Losses at the gene ends were 6 bases for V and 4 bases for J; bases not matched to a gene: 12. This clonotype was picked up a small number of times. What it recognizes is unknown. Points from the study as a whole: Counts that tracked tumor mutation counts were those of expanded intratumoral alpha and beta TCRs. Regional and ubiquitous nonsynonymous mutations were tracked by counts of regional and ubiquitous expanded TCRs, respectively.

The time point here: sample taken at primary tumor resection. Tumor, nontumor lung or frozen PBMC supplied whole RNA, sequenced without sorting. Each TCR cDNA molecule carried a unique molecular identifier. TCRdb analysed the 5' RACE reads with MiXCR anew, one entry per CDR3 protein. The sample includes about 11,000 distinct CDR3 sequences, around 5% of them seen just once. The rearrangement joins TRBV6-5 to TRBJ1-5; 7 nucleotides agree with TRBD1. The clonotype was recovered from a male donor with early-stage non-small cell lung cancer. Specimen: lung tumor tissue, collected at surgery. The CDR3 coding sequence is TGTGCCAGCAGCAGAAGCCGGACAGGCTTGAATCAGCCCCAGCATTTT. Translating it yields CASSRSRTGLNQPQHF.